This TCR beta chain was sequenced during a study of cytomegalovirus exposure and HLA in healthy donors (dated by TCRdb to about 2017). Turning to the overall study: An earlier analysis of roughly 500 of the donors reported 250 to 300 Gb of sequence data and approximately 110 million unique TCR beta sequences from about 200 million T cells. Approximately 310 gigabases of sequencing data and around 85 million unique TCR sequences made up an early release that covered about 640 HLA-typed donors. Of the 300 to 450 genotyped donors, more than 75% were placed in the genetic ancestry cluster associated with self-reported Caucasian donors. The study was designed to test whether signatures of past pathogen exposure could be identified by cataloging public T cell receptors. The study profiled the T cell repertoires of 666 subjects by immunosequencing and related them to cytomegalovirus serostatus. Along with the roughly 670-subject first cohort, a separate validation cohort of 120 different subjects was used. High-throughput TCR immunosequencing, statistical association of individual TCRs with disease status, and machine learning were combined to predict cytomegalovirus infection status. A later analysis re-examined previously published TCR beta repertoires from 610 or so donors and added high-resolution HLA genotyping to investigate patterns of TCR occurrence. Rather than using new phenotypic data, the later analysis identified candidate immune exposures from TCR beta sequences and from how often those sequences occurred across donors. An earlier analysis of roughly 580 of the donors used high-throughput TCR beta sequencing to judge whether each TCR beta V gene segment behaved as functional or pseudogenic. Donor age, sex, ethnicity and CMV serostatus were collected together with the repertoire data. In a later genetic analysis, genome-wide SNP genotypes for about 55% of the 666 donors were used, and that subset was treated as a discovery cohort. Every repertoire in the discovery cohort had been generated on one and the same sequencing platform. HLA typing covered class I and class II loci at four-digit resolution. Typing coverage varied by locus: about 620-630 donors for A, B, C, DRB1 and DQB1; roughly 510 for DQA1; approximately 570 for DPA1; 450 to 480 for DPB1. Roughly 5 DR-DQ haplotypes were handled as single units for association and clustering because linkage in the cohort was strong. Among some 410 genotyped donors of the cohort, an average of approximately 230,000 unique TCR beta nucleotide sequences were sequenced per donor, roughly 20% of them non-productive.

Points the paper makes about the study in general: Correlated functional status among segregating V segments might be attributable to linkage disequilibrium, but an unknown experimental factor could not be ruled out. Strong co-occurrence of HLA alleles, especially DR and DQ, made assigning TCR associations to individual alleles difficult. Because HLA typing was unavailable for some donors at each locus, only the typed subset was used in association tests. In a later analysis, HLA-associated TCR beta chains showed more clonal expansion and lower generation probabilities than non-associated chains that were equally common. A total of 150 to 200 TCR beta chains were listed by the study as associated with cytomegalovirus. The authors suggested that the approach could potentially be generalized to other disease states and immunological phenotypes. According to a later analysis, parvovirus B19, influenza, CMV and Epstein-Barr virus appeared linked to several top co-occurrence clusters. A later analysis associated 17,000 or so TCR beta sequences with specific HLA alleles at a false discovery rate of 0.05. In vitro tests confirmed that a few of the cytomegalovirus-associated TCR beta chains recognize cytomegalovirus antigens. In this cohort, only TCR beta chains were sequenced, and detectable features were limited by the absence of alpha or paired-chain data. Broadly in line with IMGT annotations, most TCR beta V segments showed up in productive rearrangements about 90% or about 30% of the time in an earlier analysis of 587 of the donors. A later analysis found that TCR association rates varied across HLA loci, with DRB1 alleles showing the most associated TCRs and HLA-C alleles the fewest. The classifier was reported to diagnose cytomegalovirus status with high specificity and sensitivity in both the original cohort and the validation cohort. Because counts were too low, some 17 rarely observed V segments, including chromosome 9 orphons, were excluded from the earlier analysis of several hundred of the donors. Across donors, most TCR sequences were observed very rarely, whereas some public TCRs were present in many individuals. The sequencing pipeline was judged likely to have produced a cluster of highly shared sequence variants as a technical artifact. The only immune exposure information available for the cohort was CMV serostatus. Roughly uniform sequencing depth across donors was assumed in presence/absence analyses, although this assumption may not hold. Some IMGT-functional V segments, including TRBV6-2 and TRBV6-3, could not be distinguished by the 87-base-pair reads and were therefore excluded. A further reported finding was that TCR beta sequences accurately predicted the HLA-A and HLA-B alleles for most subjects in the first cohort. According to a later analysis, most CMV-associated TCR beta chains appeared to be HLA-restricted, and the HLA associations seemed to be driven largely by CMV exposure. According to a later genetic analysis, donors in an Asian-associated ancestry cluster had fewer N-insertions in productive TCRs than the approximately 630-donor mean. A later genetic analysis associated a missense DCLRE1C variant with V-gene and J-gene trimming of TCR beta chains, and an independent cohort replicated the association.

Note on this clone: Its binding antigen is unknown. Per-nucleotide qualities are absent, and no much larger clonotype sits a single base away.

The cohort consisted of 600 to 750 healthy bone marrow donors. At the time of sampling, all cohort members were nominally healthy, though unrecorded immune exposures were likely present. The donor was CMV seropositive and was included in the group of about 290 seropositive cohort members. A peripheral blood sample was provided by each donor, and peripheral blood mononuclear cells were used for TCR beta sequencing. Genomic DNA was extracted from the blood cell samples with the Qiagen DNeasy Blood Extraction Kit. The library was made by the immunoSEQ multiplex PCR assay. The multiplex PCR relied on a mix of 60 forward primers for TCR Vbeta segments and 13 reverse primers for TCR Jbeta segments. Amplification of the CDR3 region of rearranged TCR beta genes was performed with a multiplex PCR assay on genomic DNA. The amplified TCR beta libraries were sequenced on the Illumina HiSeq System as 87-base-pair reads. As for how the authors treated the data: In a later analysis, some 80 million unique TCR beta chains were counted across the 500 to 700 repertoires, and about 10 million of these chains were shared by at least two donors. A nearest-neighbor algorithm error-corrected the raw reads and collapsed the reads into unique sequences, merging closely related sequences to remove PCR and sequencing errors. Alignment of CDR3 sequences to IMGT reference sequences was used to assign V, D and J gene segments. For a sequence to be retained, at least a six-nucleotide match to both a V gene segment and a J gene segment was required. Rearrangements were called productive when the CDR3 lacked stop codons and stayed in frame with V and J; all others were non-productive. CDR3 was defined according to IMGT convention as the region running from the second conserved V-encoded cysteine to the conserved J-encoded phenylalanine. The earlier analysis of about 590 of the donors excluded sequences that lacked an unambiguous match to a single V gene segment. An earlier analysis of 587 of the donors called V segments functional above 56.7% productive rearrangements and segregating when the between-donor standard deviation exceeded 5%. A statistical classification framework was built for diagnosing cytomegalovirus status from the catalog of TCR beta chain sequences. In a later analysis, V and J genes were assigned by comparing TCR nucleotide sequences against IMGT/GENE-DB human TR gene sequences. In a later analysis, CDR3 sequences and most-parsimonious VDJ recombination scenarios were assigned using the TCRdist pipeline. In a later analysis, each TCR beta chain was defined by its CDR3 amino acid sequence together with its V-gene family, and reads lacking a unique V-gene family were excluded. To address suspected cross-contamination and a sequencing artifact, a later analysis removed under 600 highly shared, low-generation-probability nucleotide sequences. In a later analysis, a clonal expansion index was calculated for each public chain from normalized within-repertoire ranks of inferred template counts. Generation probabilities in a later analysis came from a VDJ recombination model fitted to out-of-frame rearrangements, and those results were checked against IGoR. In a later analysis, hypergeometric tests were used to score TCR-TCR, TCR-HLA and TCR-CMV co-occurrence, with a repertoire-size bias correction applied to TCR pairs. A later analysis estimated false discovery rates by permuting HLA or CMV assignments 20 times. In a later analysis, co-occurring TCRs were grouped using DBSCAN, with TCRdist sequence similarity added in when clustering inside HLA-allele-positive subsets. Co-occurrence clustering excluded repertoires with fewer than 30,000 or more than 120,000 public chains, plus five with anomalous nucleotide sharing. TCRdb obtained this table from immuneACCESS and retained in-frame rearrangements with V and J assigned. These tables miss some clones; where compared with another copy, unresolved V genes account for less than half of the shortfall, and the remainder is unexplained. V, J and clone size are taken as reported in that table, and D and trimming were inferred from the DNA itself. The sample has 50,000 to 70,000 clones on record, 65% to 80% of them singletons. The top ten clones comprise under 8% of the sample.

CDR1 is given as SGHRS and CDR2 as YFSETQ, both from the germline V gene. V is trimmed back by 4 bases and J by 7 bases, and the junction contains 13 bases that no gene match accounts for. The CDR3 measures 16 amino acids from cysteine to phenylalanine. The CDR3 DNA has 48 bases and is translated from base 1. This TCR was sampled from a man younger than 40 in good health and CMV-seropositive. Sequenced material: PBMCs. The chain joins TRBV5-1 to TRBJ1-2; 10 junctional bases match TRBD1. The DNA sequence is TGCGCCAGCAGCCTGGGGACAGGGGCGGTGGTGGGTGGCTACACCTTC. Its product reads: CASSLGTGAVVGGYTF. The CDR3 plus the reference TRBV5-1 and TRBJ1-2 genes for the other parts give the full variable domain: KAGVTQTPRYLIKTRGQQVTLSCSPISGHRSVSWYQQTPGQGLQFLFEYFSETQRNKGNFPGRFSGRQFSNSRSEMNVSTLELGDSALYLCASSLGTGAVVGGYTFGSGTRLTVV.